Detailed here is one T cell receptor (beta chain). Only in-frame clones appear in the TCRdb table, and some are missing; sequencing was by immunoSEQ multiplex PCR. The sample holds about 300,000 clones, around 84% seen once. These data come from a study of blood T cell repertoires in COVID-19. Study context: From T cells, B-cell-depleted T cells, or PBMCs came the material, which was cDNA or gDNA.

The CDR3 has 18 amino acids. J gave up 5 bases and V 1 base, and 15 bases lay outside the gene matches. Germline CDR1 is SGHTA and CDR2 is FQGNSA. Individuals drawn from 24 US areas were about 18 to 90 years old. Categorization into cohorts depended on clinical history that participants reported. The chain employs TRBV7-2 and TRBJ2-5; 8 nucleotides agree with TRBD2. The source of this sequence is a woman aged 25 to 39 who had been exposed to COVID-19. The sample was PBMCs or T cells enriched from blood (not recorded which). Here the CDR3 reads CASSLEGGIAGPGETQYF. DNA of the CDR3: TGTGCCAGCAGCTTAGAGGGTGGAATAGCGGGGCCCGGGGAGACCCAGTACTTC.